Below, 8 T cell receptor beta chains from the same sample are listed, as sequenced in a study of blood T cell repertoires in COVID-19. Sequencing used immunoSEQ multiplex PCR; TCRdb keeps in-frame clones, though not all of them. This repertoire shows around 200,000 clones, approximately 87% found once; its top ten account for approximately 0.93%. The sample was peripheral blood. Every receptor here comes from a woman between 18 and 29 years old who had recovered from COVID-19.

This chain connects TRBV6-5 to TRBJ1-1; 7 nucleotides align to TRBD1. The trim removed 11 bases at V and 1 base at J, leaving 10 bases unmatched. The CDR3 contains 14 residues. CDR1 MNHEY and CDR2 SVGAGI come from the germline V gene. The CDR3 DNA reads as TGTGCCGGCGCTCAACAGGGGACGAACACTGAAGCTTTCTTT. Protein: CAGAQQGTNTEAFF.

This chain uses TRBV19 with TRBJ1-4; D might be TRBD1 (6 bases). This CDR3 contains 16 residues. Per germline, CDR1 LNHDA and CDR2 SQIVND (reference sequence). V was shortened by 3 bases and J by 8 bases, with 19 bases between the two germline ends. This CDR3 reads CASSITLGTGREKLFF. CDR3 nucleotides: TGTGCCAGTAGTATCACACTCGGAACAGGGAGAGAAAAACTGTTTTTT. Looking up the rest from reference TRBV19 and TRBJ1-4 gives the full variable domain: DGGITQSPKYLFRKEGQNVTLSCEQNLNHDAMYWYRQDPGQGLRLIYYSQIVNDFQKGDIAEGYSVSREKKESFPLTVTSAQKNPTAFYLCASSITLGTGREKLFFGSGTQLSVL.

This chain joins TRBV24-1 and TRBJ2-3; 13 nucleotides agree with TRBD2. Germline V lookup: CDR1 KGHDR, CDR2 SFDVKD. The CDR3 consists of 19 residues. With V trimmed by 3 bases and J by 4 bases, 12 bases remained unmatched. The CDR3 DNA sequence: TGTGCCACCAGTGATCCTTCGCCGGGACTAGCGGGAAGGGCAGATACGCAGTATTTT. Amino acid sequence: CATSDPSPGLAGRADTQYF.

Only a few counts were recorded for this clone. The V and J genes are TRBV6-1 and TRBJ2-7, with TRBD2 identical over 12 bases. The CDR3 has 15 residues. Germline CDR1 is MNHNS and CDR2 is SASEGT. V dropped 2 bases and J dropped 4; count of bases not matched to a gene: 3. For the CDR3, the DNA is TGTGCCAGCAGTGAAACTAGCGGGGGGTTTTACGAGCAGTACTTC. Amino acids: CASSETSGGFYEQYF.

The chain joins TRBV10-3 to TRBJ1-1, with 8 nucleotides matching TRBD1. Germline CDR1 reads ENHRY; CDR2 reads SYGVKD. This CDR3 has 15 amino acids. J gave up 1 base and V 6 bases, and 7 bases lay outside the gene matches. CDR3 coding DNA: TGTGCCATCAGGGGACGACAGGGGTCGAACACTGAAGCTTTCTTT. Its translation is CAIRGRQGSNTEAFF.

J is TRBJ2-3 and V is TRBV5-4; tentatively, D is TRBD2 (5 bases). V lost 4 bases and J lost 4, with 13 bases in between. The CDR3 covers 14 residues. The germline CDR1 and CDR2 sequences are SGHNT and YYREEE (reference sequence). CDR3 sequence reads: CASSEEDDPDTQYF. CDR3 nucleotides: TGTGCCAGCAGCGAGGAGGACGATCCAGATACGCAGTATTTT.

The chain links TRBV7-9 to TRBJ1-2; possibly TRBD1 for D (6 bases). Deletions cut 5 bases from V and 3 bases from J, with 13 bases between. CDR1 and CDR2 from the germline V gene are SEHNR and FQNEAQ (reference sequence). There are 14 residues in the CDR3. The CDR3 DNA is TGTGCCAGCAGCCGGGACATTACGGACTATGGCTACACCTTC. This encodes CASSRDITDYGYTF.

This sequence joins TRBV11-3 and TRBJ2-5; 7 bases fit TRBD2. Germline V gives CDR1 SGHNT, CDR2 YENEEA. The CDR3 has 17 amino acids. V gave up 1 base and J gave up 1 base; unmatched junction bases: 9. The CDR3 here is CASSLGERGRFQETQYF. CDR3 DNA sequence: TGTGCCAGCAGCTTAGGGGAGCGGGGCCGCTTCCAAGAGACCCAGTACTTC.